This T cell receptor beta chain derives from a study of cytomegalovirus exposure and HLA in healthy donors. V was pared by 2 bases and J by 5 bases, with 9 bases of the junction left unmatched. The CDR3 consists of 16 residues. Germline V gene lookup returns CDR1 SGHTS and CDR2 YDEGEE. PCR primers comprised 60 Vbeta and 13 Jbeta primers. Repertoires were generated with immunoSEQ multiplex PCR, while TCRdb's copy carries only in-frame clones and drops some. The top ten hold 5% to 7% of the sample, which has 85,000 to 120,000 clones, around 80% seen once. The rearrangement uses TRBV5-8 and TRBJ1-5; 8 bases map to TRBD1. The sample taken for sequencing was PBMCs. The source of this sequence is a woman aged 45-60 years in good health and CMV-seropositive. CDR3 in amino acids: CASSLRTGILDQPQHF. The CDR3 nucleotides are TGTGCCAGCAGCTTAAGGACAGGGATTTTAGATCAGCCCCAGCATTTT. Filled out from reference TRBV5-8 and TRBJ1-5, the complete variable domain reads EAGVTQSPTHLIKTRGQQATLRCSPISGHTSVYWYQQALGLGLQFLLWYDEGEERNRGNFPPRFSGRQFPNYSSELNVNALELEDSALYLCASSLRTGILDQPQHFGDGTRLSIL.